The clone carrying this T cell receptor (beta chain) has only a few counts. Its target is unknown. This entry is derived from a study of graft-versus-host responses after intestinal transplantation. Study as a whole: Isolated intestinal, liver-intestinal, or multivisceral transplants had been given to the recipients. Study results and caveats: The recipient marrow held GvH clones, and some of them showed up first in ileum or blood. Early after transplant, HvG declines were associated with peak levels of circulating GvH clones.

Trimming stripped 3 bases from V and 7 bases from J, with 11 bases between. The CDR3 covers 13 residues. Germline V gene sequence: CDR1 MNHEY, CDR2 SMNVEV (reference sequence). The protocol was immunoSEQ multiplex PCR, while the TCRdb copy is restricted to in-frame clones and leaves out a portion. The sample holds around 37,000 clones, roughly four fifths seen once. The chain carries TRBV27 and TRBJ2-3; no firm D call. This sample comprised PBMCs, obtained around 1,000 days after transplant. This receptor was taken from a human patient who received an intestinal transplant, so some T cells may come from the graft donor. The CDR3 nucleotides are TGTGCCAGCAGTTTCGTTCAGTTCAATACGCAGTATTTT. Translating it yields CASSFVQFNTQYF.